This T cell receptor beta chain was captured by sequencing in a study of blood T cells in healthy people across ages. Findings of the study overall: In older individuals, TCR beta diversity per million T cells was lower, falling roughly linearly with age.

PCR was performed a second time for about 6 to 12 cycles using a sample-barcoded 5' primer and a J-beta primer mix. MiXCR was run by TCRdb on the 5' RACE reads, yielding one entry per CDR3 protein. The sample includes 1.5 million to 2 million distinct CDR3 sequences, about 30% of them seen just once. This CDR3 contains 15 residues. V was trimmed by 3 bases and J by 1 base, leaving 12 bases between them. The germline CDR1 and CDR2 sequences are SGHTA and FQGNSA. A remark on this clonotype: Its target is not known.

The sample taken for sequencing was blood. This rearrangement joins TRBV7-2 to TRBJ2-5; D is uncertain. This receptor was identified in a woman under 40 in good health. CDR3 sequence: CASSFMKAAQETQYF. The CDR3 DNA reads TGTGCCAGCAGCTTCATGAAGGCAGCCCAAGAGACCCAGTACTTC.